What follows is one TCR beta chain and its context. This sample was taken from a study of blood T cell repertoires in COVID-19. At the level of the study: Some COVID-19 samples were acute and others convalescent; all came from the United States, Italy and Spain.

In the original workflow: Amplifying reference gene primers gave estimates of nucleated cell counts. Sequencing was performed with immunoSEQ multiplex PCR; in TCRdb, only in-frame clones are kept and a portion is missing. V, J and clone size reflect that table, while D and trimming were determined from the DNA. Among under 150,000 clones, roughly 88% were seen once, and the ten largest hold about 2%. The CDR3 contains 15 residues. V was pared by 3 bases and J by 4 bases, with 5 bases of the junction left unmatched. The germline V gene encodes CDR1 MDHEN and CDR2 SYDVKM. What was sequenced was peripheral blood. The chain links TRBV28 to TRBJ1-4, with TRBD1 matching over 7 bases. The sequence came from a man aged 65 to 79 with active COVID-19. The CDR3 bases are TGTGCCAGCAGTTTCCGACAGGGCCTTAATGAAAAACTGTTTTTT. This gives the protein CASSFRQGLNEKLFF.